These 21 T cell receptor beta chains were sequenced from one sample in a study of blood T cells in healthy people across ages. For the second PCR, which ran for roughly 7 to 11 cycles, a sample-barcoded 5' primer and a J-beta primer mix were used. MiXCR was run by TCRdb on the 5' RACE reads, yielding one entry per CDR3 protein. The repertoire consists of 1.4 million to 1.5 million distinct CDR3 sequences, with 40% to 50% occurring once and the leading ten covering 7.9%. What was sequenced was blood. These receptors all come from a woman between 18 and 30 years old in good health.

To note about this clonotype: One end of the junction fails to match germline, which may point to a read error. V is TRBV4-1 and J is TRBJ2-3, with TRBD2 identical over 8 bases. This CDR3 spans 16 amino acids. CDR1 and CDR2 (germline): MGHRA, YSYEKL. CDR3 loop: CASSQEREPSTGTQYF. The CDR3 coding sequence is TGCGCCAGCAGCCAGGAGCGGGAGCCCAGCACAGGTACGCAGTATTTT.

The chain employs TRBV5-1 and TRBJ2-3; D remains ambiguous. Germline V gives CDR1 SGHRS, CDR2 YFSETQ. V lost 1 base and J lost 6, with 12 bases in between. This CDR3 has 14 residues. The CDR3 loop reads CASSLWANSDTQYF. The CDR3 DNA follows: TGCGCCAGCAGCTTGTGGGCAAACTCCGATACGCAGTATTTT.

This chain connects TRBV20-1 to TRBJ1-3; unclear D gene. Trimming took off 0 bases at V and 0 bases at J, with 9 bases between the two ends. This CDR3 has 15 amino acids. CDR1 is DFQATT, CDR2 SNEGSKA, per germline (reference sequence). In DNA form, the CDR3 reads TGCAGTGCTAGAGATCTGACGGCCTCTGGAAACACCATATATTTT. This gives the protein CSARDLTASGNTIYF.

CDR3 nucleotide sequence: TGTGCCAGCAGTTTCTTAGGACTAGCGGTAGACACAGATACGCAGTATTTT. Translating gives CASSFLGLAVDTDTQYF. J is TRBJ2-3 and V is TRBV27, with 10 bases lining up with TRBD2. Losses at the gene ends were 3 bases for V and 2 bases for J; bases not matched to a gene: 8. CDR3 size: 17 residues. Germline CDR1 is MNHEY and CDR2 is SMNVEV (reference sequence).

The chain employs TRBV7-9 and TRBJ1-2; D remains unclear. The CDR3 covers 14 residues. Germline V lookup: CDR1 SEHNR, CDR2 FQNEAQ (reference sequence). The V end lost 2 bases, the J end lost 7 bases, and 14 bases lay between the germline ends. This CDR3 is CASSLQVILGGYTF. As DNA, the CDR3 is TGTGCCAGCAGCTTACAGGTTATCTTGGGTGGCTACACCTTC.

A few counts support this clonotype. The chain combines TRBV5-1 with TRBJ2-7; tentative D call: TRBD2 (6 bases). The CDR3 covers 14 residues. The germline V gene has CDR1 SGHRS and CDR2 YFSETQ. Trimming took 0 bases from V and 4 from J, leaving 11 bases between them. The CDR3 sequence is CASSLESGVYEQYF. CDR3 coding DNA: TGCGCCAGCAGCTTGGAGTCGGGAGTGTACGAGCAGTACTTC.

On this clonotype: Likely a read error: the CDR3 ends without its conserved phenylalanine or tryptophan. V usage is TRBV5-1 and J usage is TRBJ2-3; 13 nucleotides match TRBD2. CDR1 and CDR2 from the germline V gene are SGHRS and YFSETQ. The V gene end was trimmed by 3 bases and the J gene end by 4 bases; junction bases not matched to a gene: 2. The CDR3 runs to 15 residues. In DNA form, the CDR3 reads TGCGCCAGCAGCTGGACTAGCGGGAGCGCAGATACGCAGTATTAT. Its protein product is CASSWTSGSADTQYY.

This clonotype was recorded a few times. An end of the junction does not agree with germline; a read error may underlie this. The chain couples TRBV11-2 to TRBJ2-1; D may be TRBD2 (6 bases). The CDR3 length is 21 residues. Germline values: CDR1 SGHAT, CDR2 FQNNGV. The CDR3 here is CASSLPYRYETRKDSYNERFF. DNA of the CDR3: TGTGCCAGCAGCTTACCTTACCGATACGAGACTAGAAAAGACTCCTACAATGAGCGGTTCTTC.

This clonotype has a handful of counts. The chain recombines TRBV7-2 with TRBJ2-5; 7 bases align to TRBD2. The last part of the DNA fits TRBJ2-7 better; the J call may be wrong. CDR1 is SGHTA and CDR2 is FQGNSA in the germline V gene. This CDR3 has 15 residues. The CDR3: CASSPGMRELGEQYF. The CDR3 DNA follows: TGTGCCAGCAGCCCAGGGATGCGGGAGTTAGGCGAGCAGTACTTC.

The sample holds a few counts of this clonotype. The V and J genes are TRBV29-1 and TRBJ2-1; TRBD2 matches at 13 bases. Germline CDR1 is SQVTM and CDR2 is ANQGSEA. Losses at the gene ends were 3 bases for V and 8 bases for J; bases not matched to a gene: 1. The CDR3 length is 13 residues. CDR3 sequence reads: CSVETSGGYEQFF. In DNA form, the CDR3 reads TGCAGCGTTGAGACTAGCGGGGGGTATGAGCAGTTCTTC.

This clonotype was found a few times. J is TRBJ2-1 and V is TRBV6-2 or TRBV6-3, with 13 bases aligning to TRBD2. This CDR3 spans 16 amino acids. Germline V gene data show CDR1 as MNHEY and CDR2 as SVGEGT. The V gene end was trimmed by 2 bases and the J gene end by 3 bases; junction bases not matched to a gene: 1. CDR3 coding DNA: TGTGCCAGCAGTTACGGGACTAGCGGGATCTACAATGAGCAGTTCTTC. It encodes CASSYGTSGIYNEQFF.

The V and J genes are TRBV29-1 and TRBJ2-4, with 7 bases lining up with TRBD1. Near its end, the DNA agrees better with TRBJ2-7, so the J call may be wrong. In germline, CDR1 is SQVTM, CDR2 ANQGSEA. The CDR3 has 15 amino acids. The CDR3 loop reads CSVIGQVSFIYEQYF. The CDR3 DNA reads TGCAGCGTGATTGGACAGGTAAGTTTTATCTACGAGCAGTACTTC.

The chain has TRBV27 and TRBJ1-1, with 11 bases aligning to TRBD1. V lost 4 bases and J lost 11; bases outside the gene matches: 6. This CDR3 spans 13 amino acids. Looked up from germline, CDR1 is MNHEY and CDR2 is SMNVEV (reference sequence). Here the CDR3 reads CASSSRTGGLAFF. The CDR3 region has the DNA TGTGCCAGCAGTTCGAGGACAGGGGGCCTGGCTTTCTTT.

J is TRBJ1-5 and V is TRBV29-1, with D perhaps matching TRBD1 (5 bases). This CDR3 is built from 13 residues. Trimming took 1 base from V and 2 from J, leaving 6 bases between them. Per germline, CDR1 SQVTM and CDR2 ANQGSEA. In nucleotides, the CDR3 is TGCAGCGTTGAAGGGGGGGGCAATCAGCCCCAGCATTTT. Its translation: CSVEGGGNQPQHF.

This sequence joins TRBV20-1 and TRBJ2-3; no clear D gene. The CDR3 runs to 14 residues. V lost 3 bases, J lost 1 base, and 11 bases lay in between. In germline, CDR1 is DFQATT, CDR2 SNEGSKA (reference sequence). The CDR3 here is CSARAPARTDTQYF. The CDR3 region has the DNA TGCAGTGCTAGGGCTCCCGCCCGCACAGATACGCAGTATTTT.

This clonotype was observed a few times. V usage is TRBV29-1 and J usage is TRBJ1-1; 8 bases map to TRBD1. V dropped 2 bases and J dropped 11; count of bases not matched to a gene: 7. The CDR3 extends over 12 amino acids. Germline loops: CDR1 SQVTM, CDR2 ANQGSEA. CDR3: CSVEQGAQEAFF. CDR3 nucleotides: TGCAGCGTTGAACAGGGGGCCCAGGAGGCTTTCTTT.

This sequence joins TRBV5-1 and TRBJ2-3, with TRBD2 identical over 8 bases. Per the germline V gene, CDR1 is SGHRS and CDR2 is YFSETQ. The CDR3 extends over 15 amino acids. V lost 4 bases and J lost 4; bases outside the gene matches: 8. CDR3 residues: CASSLEGLEADTQYF. As DNA, the CDR3 is TGCGCCAGCAGCCTGGAGGGACTAGAAGCAGATACGCAGTATTTT.

Notes on this clonotype: Just one base apart from a much larger clone, this may be a read error. This chain joins TRBV4-1 and TRBJ2-1; no clear D. V shed 1 base and J shed 13 bases, with 14 bases lying between them. Germline V gives CDR1 MGHRA, CDR2 YSYEKL. The CDR3 sequence is 13 residues long. For the CDR3, the DNA is TGCGCCAGCAGCCAAGGGGTTGAAGAGACCCAGTTCTTC. It codes for CASSQGVEETQFF.

This clonotype has a handful of counts. The genes are TRBV12-3 or TRBV12-4 and TRBJ1-6; D call uncertain. V was pared by 4 bases and J by 3 bases, with 10 bases between. The CDR3 spans 15 residues. The CDR3 DNA reads TGTGCCAGCAGTTCCGACGAGATCTATAATTCACCCCTCCACTTT. Protein sequence: CASSSDEIYNSPLHF.

There are a few counts of this clonotype. The rearrangement links TRBV24-1 to TRBJ2-3, with TRBD2 matching 12 bases. After removal of 2 bases from V and 4 bases from J, the junction contained 0 bases not matched to a gene. Germline loops: CDR1 KGHDR, CDR2 SFDVKD. CDR3 length equals 15 residues. The CDR3 DNA reads TGTGCCACCAGTGATTGGACTAGCGGGGCAGATACGCAGTATTTT. Its protein product is CATSDWTSGADTQYF.

This clonotype came up a few times. The V gene is TRBV20-1, the J gene TRBJ2-5; no clear D gene. This CDR3 has 13 residues. Trimming left V 6 bases short and J 2 bases short, with 13 bases between. Germline V gene sequence: CDR1 DFQATT, CDR2 SNEGSKA (reference sequence). The CDR3: CSAFDPRQETQYF. The CDR3 DNA sequence: TGCAGTGCCTTTGACCCCAGGCAAGAGACCCAGTACTTC.